This T cell receptor (beta chain) was recovered during a study of cytomegalovirus exposure and HLA in healthy donors (dated by TCRdb to about 2017). Regarding the research as a whole: According to an earlier analysis of 450 to 650 of the donors, about 170 million T cells yielded 117 million unique TCR beta sequences and 276 Gb of sequence data. About 280 gigabases of sequencing data and approximately 91 million unique TCR sequences made up an early release that covered around 640 HLA-typed donors. Among the 398 genotyped donors, around 81% belonged to the genetic ancestry cluster associated with self-reported Caucasian donors. The aim of the study was to test whether cataloging public T cell receptors could identify signatures of past pathogen exposure. Using immunosequencing, the study profiled T cell repertoires from 640 or so subjects and related those repertoires to cytomegalovirus serostatus. Along with the roughly 710-subject first cohort, a separate validation cohort of 120 different subjects was used. High-throughput TCR immunosequencing, statistical association of individual TCRs with disease status, and machine learning were combined to predict cytomegalovirus infection status. In a later analysis, previously published TCR beta repertoires from about 640 donors were re-analyzed and high-resolution HLA genotyping was added so that TCR occurrence patterns could be studied. Rather than using new phenotypic data, the later analysis identified candidate immune exposures from TCR beta sequences and from how often those sequences occurred across donors. In an earlier analysis of 587 of the donors, high-throughput TCR beta sequencing was used to judge whether each TCR beta V gene segment behaved as functional or pseudogenic. Alongside the repertoire data, information on donor age, sex, ethnicity and CMV serostatus was compiled. In a later genetic analysis, genome-wide SNP genotypes for about 65% of the roughly 700 donors were used, and that subset was treated as a discovery cohort. All discovery cohort repertoires had been generated on a single sequencing platform. HLA typing included class I and class II loci at four-digit resolution. Typing coverage varied by locus: roughly 620-630 donors for A, B, C, DRB1 and DQB1; roughly 500 for DQA1; approximately 610 for DPA1; roughly 450 for DPB1. A handful of DR-DQ haplotypes were handled as single units for association and clustering because linkage in the cohort was strong. On average, roughly 250,000 unique TCR beta nucleotide sequences were sequenced per donor among about 400 genotyped donors of the cohort, with roughly 18% of those sequences being non-productive. The paper's findings and limits, for the study overall: Because counts were too low, roughly 17 rarely observed V segments, including chromosome 9 orphons, were left out of the earlier analysis of roughly 600 of the donors. Because HLA typing was missing for some donors at each locus, association tests included only the typed subset. A later analysis found that TCR association rates varied across HLA loci, with DRB1 alleles showing the most associated TCRs and HLA-C alleles the fewest. When HLA alleles, especially DR and DQ, strongly co-occurred, attributing TCR associations to individual alleles was difficult. Across donors, most TCR sequences were observed very rarely, whereas some public TCRs were present in many individuals. Compared with equally common non-associated chains, HLA-associated TCR beta chains in a later analysis were more clonally expanded and had lower generation probabilities. The cohort was sequenced for TCR beta chains only, and without alpha or paired-chain data the features that could be detected were limited. According to a later analysis, parvovirus B19, influenza, CMV and Epstein-Barr virus appeared linked to several top co-occurrence clusters. A cluster of highly shared sequence variants was judged likely to be a technical artifact of the sequencing pipeline. In a later genetic analysis, fewer N-insertions in productive TCRs were reported among donors in an Asian-associated ancestry cluster than the roughly 710-donor mean. In an earlier analysis of approximately 590 of the donors, most TCR beta V segments appeared in productive rearrangements about 90% or about 30% of the time, broadly matching IMGT annotations. In both the original and validation cohorts, the classifier was reported to diagnose cytomegalovirus status with high specificity and sensitivity. Sequencing depth was assumed to be roughly uniform across donors in the presence/absence analyses, though that assumption may not hold. Some IMGT-functional V segments, including TRBV6-2 and TRBV6-3, could not be told apart with the 87-base-pair reads, so those segments were excluded. A further reported finding was that TCR beta sequences accurately predicted the HLA-A and HLA-B alleles for most subjects in the first cohort. It was suggested by the authors that the approach could potentially be generalized to other disease states and immunological phenotypes. Correlated functional status among segregating V segments might reflect linkage disequilibrium, but an unknown experimental factor could not be ruled out. In vitro tests confirmed that a few of the cytomegalovirus-associated TCR beta chains recognize cytomegalovirus antigens. The only immune exposure information available for the cohort was CMV serostatus. An association between a missense DCLRE1C variant and V-gene and J-gene trimming of TCR beta chains was found in a later genetic analysis and replicated in an independent cohort. In a later analysis, some 18,000 TCR beta sequences were associated with specific HLA alleles at a false discovery rate of 0.05. In the study, approximately 160 TCR beta chains were listed as associated with cytomegalovirus. Most CMV-associated TCR beta chains appeared to be HLA-restricted in a later analysis, and the HLA associations seemed to be driven largely by CMV exposure.

Preparation of the library involved the immunoSEQ multiplex PCR assay. For the multiplex PCR, a mixture combining 60 forward primers for TCR Vbeta segments and 13 reverse primers for TCR Jbeta segments was used. Amplification of the CDR3 region of rearranged TCR beta genes was performed with a multiplex PCR assay on genomic DNA. Amplified TCR beta libraries were sequenced as 87-base-pair reads on the Illumina HiSeq System. As for the authors' bioinformatics: A later analysis counted about 80 million unique TCR beta chains across the 666 repertoires, and about 10 million of these chains were shared by at least two donors. Raw reads were error-corrected and collapsed into unique sequences with a nearest-neighbor algorithm that merged closely related sequences to remove PCR and sequencing errors. Alignment of CDR3 sequences to IMGT reference sequences was used to assign V, D and J gene segments. For a sequence to be retained, at least a six-nucleotide match to both a V gene segment and a J gene segment was required. Rearrangements were called productive when the CDR3 lacked stop codons and stayed in frame with V and J; all others were non-productive. Following IMGT convention, CDR3 was defined as the stretch from the second conserved V-encoded cysteine to the conserved J-encoded phenylalanine. The earlier analysis of some 600 of the donors excluded sequences that lacked an unambiguous match to a single V gene segment. An earlier analysis of 450 to 650 of the donors called V segments functional above 56.7% productive rearrangements and segregating when the between-donor standard deviation exceeded 5%. A statistical classification framework was built for diagnosing cytomegalovirus status from the catalog of TCR beta chain sequences. A later analysis assigned V and J genes by comparing TCR nucleotide sequences with IMGT/GENE-DB human TR gene sequences. Using the TCRdist pipeline, a later analysis assigned CDR3 sequences along with most-parsimonious VDJ recombination scenarios. A later analysis defined each TCR beta chain by its CDR3 amino acid sequence plus V-gene family, and excluded reads lacking a unique V-gene family. A later analysis removed 550 to 650 highly shared, low-generation-probability nucleotide sequences to deal with suspected cross-contamination and a sequencing artifact. In a later analysis, a clonal expansion index for each public chain was calculated from normalized within-repertoire ranks of inferred template counts. Generation probabilities in a later analysis came from a VDJ recombination model fitted to out-of-frame rearrangements, and those results were checked against IGoR. Hypergeometric tests were used in a later analysis to score TCR-TCR, TCR-HLA and TCR-CMV co-occurrence, with a repertoire-size bias correction applied to the TCR pairs. To estimate false discovery rates, a later analysis permuted the HLA or CMV assignments 20 times. In a later analysis, co-occurring TCRs were grouped using DBSCAN, with TCRdist sequence similarity added in when clustering inside HLA-allele-positive subsets. Repertoires with fewer than 30,000 or more than 120,000 public chains were left out of co-occurrence clustering, as were five repertoires with anomalous nucleotide sharing. TCRdb stores this immuneACCESS table with in-frame sequences only. Part of the clones is absent; in the studies checked, under half of the shortfall reflects unresolved V genes, and no reason is known for the rest. The V and J calls and the clone size are those of that table, but D and trimming were determined from the DNA. In this sample the table shows about 140,000 clones, 77% of which occur a single time. The ten most abundant clones make up roughly 1.6% of the sample.

V is pared back by 3 bases and J by 4 bases, with 10 bases lying between the germline termini. The CDR3 starts with the cysteine, ends with the phenylalanine, and has 14 residues. CDR3 DNA is the only sequence kept; it has 42 bases, read in frame from the first base. According to the germline V gene, CDR1 reads SNHLY and CDR2 reads FYNNEI. On this clone: No antigen is known for it. No qualities accompany the bases; no much larger clone lies one base away.

The cohort consisted of hundreds of healthy bone marrow donors. At the time of sampling, all cohort members were nominally healthy, though unrecorded immune exposures were likely present. The donor tested CMV seronegative and was one of the 352 seronegative cohort members. A peripheral blood sample was provided by each donor, and peripheral blood mononuclear cells were used for TCR beta sequencing. Genomic DNA was extracted from the blood cell samples with the Qiagen DNeasy Blood Extraction Kit. The sequence joins TRBV2 to TRBJ1-5; the D gene remains uncertain. The clonotype was recovered from a female donor in good health and CMV-seronegative. Material for sequencing was PBMCs. The bases are TGTGCCAGCAGTGAGTCGGGGAGGAATCAGCCCCAGCATTTT. This encodes CASSESGRNQPQHF.